This T cell receptor beta chain was sequenced in a study of blood T cell repertoires in COVID-19. Study-wide background: Acute and convalescent COVID-19 specimens originated in the United States, Italy and Spain. PBMCs, B-cell-depleted T cells, or T cells provided the cDNA or gDNA that made up the material.

This CDR3 has 13 residues. V lost 4 bases, J lost 0 bases, and 7 bases lay in between. Per germline, CDR1 MDHEN and CDR2 SYDVKM. Authors' processing steps: Estimates of nucleated cell counts were drawn from the amplification of reference gene primers. Some clones are missing from TCRdb's copy, which holds only in-frame ones; the method was immunoSEQ multiplex PCR. The V and J calls and clone size are taken from that table; D and trimming were inferred from the DNA. The data show 150,000 or so clones, approximately 87% seen once. The chain couples TRBV28 to TRBJ2-7; D not certain. This receptor was taken from a man older than 75 with acute or convalescent COVID-19. Sequencing used peripheral blood. CDR3 in DNA: TGTGCCAGCAGTTCAGATTCCTCCTACGAGCAGTACTTC. Translating gives CASSSDSSYEQYF.